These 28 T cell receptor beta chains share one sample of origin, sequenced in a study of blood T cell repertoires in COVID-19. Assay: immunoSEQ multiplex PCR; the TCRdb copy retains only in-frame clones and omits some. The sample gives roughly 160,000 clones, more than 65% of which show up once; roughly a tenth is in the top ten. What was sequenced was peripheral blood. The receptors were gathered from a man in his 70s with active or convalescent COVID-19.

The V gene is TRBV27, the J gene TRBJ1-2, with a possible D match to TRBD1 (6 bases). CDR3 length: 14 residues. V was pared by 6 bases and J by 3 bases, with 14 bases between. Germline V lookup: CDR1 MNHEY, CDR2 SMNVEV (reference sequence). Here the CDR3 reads CASRGAQGHYGYTF. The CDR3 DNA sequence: TGTGCCAGCAGGGGGGCACAGGGCCACTATGGCTACACCTTC.

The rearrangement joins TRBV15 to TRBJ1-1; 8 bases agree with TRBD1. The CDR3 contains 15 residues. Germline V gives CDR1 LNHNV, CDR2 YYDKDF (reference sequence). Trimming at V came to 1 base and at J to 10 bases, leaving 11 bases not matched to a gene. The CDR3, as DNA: TGTGCCACCAGCAGAGTGCGGCAGGGGGCCAGTGGAGCTTTCTTT. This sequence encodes CATSRVRQGASGAFF.

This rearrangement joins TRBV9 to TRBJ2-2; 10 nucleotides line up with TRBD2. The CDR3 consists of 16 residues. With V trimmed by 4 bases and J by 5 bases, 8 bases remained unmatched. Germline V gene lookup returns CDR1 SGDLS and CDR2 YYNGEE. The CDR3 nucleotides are TGTGCCAGCAGCCTCCGGACTAGCGGAAGAACCGGGGAGCTGTTTTTT. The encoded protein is CASSLRTSGRTGELFF.

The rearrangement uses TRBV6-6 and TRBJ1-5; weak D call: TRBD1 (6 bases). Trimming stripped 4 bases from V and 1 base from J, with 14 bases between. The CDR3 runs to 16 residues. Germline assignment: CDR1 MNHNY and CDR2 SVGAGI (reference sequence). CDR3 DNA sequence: TGTGCCAGCAGTTCCCTACAGGGACAAAGCAATCAGCCCCAGCATTTT. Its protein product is CASSSLQGQSNQPQHF.

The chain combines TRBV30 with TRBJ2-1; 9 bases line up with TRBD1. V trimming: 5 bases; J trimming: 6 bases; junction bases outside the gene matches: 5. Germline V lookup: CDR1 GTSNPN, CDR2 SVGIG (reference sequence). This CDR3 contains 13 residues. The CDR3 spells CAWHRGPGNEQFF. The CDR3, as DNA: TGTGCCTGGCACAGGGGGCCGGGCAATGAGCAGTTCTTC.

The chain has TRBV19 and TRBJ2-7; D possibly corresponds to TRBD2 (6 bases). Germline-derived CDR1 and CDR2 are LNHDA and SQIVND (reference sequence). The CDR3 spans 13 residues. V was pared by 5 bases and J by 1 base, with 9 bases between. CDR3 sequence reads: CASSPTSSYEQYF. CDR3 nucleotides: TGTGCCAGTAGTCCGACTAGTTCCTACGAGCAGTACTTC.

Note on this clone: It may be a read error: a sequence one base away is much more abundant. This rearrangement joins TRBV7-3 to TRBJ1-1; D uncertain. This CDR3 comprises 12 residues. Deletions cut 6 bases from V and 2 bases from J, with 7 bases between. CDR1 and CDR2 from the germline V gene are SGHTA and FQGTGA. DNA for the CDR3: TGTGCCAGCAGTCAGATAAACACTGAAGCTTTCTTT. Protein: CASSQINTEAFF.

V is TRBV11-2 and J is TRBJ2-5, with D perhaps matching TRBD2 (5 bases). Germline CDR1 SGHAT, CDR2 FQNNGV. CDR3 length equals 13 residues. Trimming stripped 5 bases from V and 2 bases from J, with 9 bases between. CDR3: CASSAGLQETQYF. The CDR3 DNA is TGTGCCAGCAGCGCCGGACTTCAAGAGACCCAGTACTTC.

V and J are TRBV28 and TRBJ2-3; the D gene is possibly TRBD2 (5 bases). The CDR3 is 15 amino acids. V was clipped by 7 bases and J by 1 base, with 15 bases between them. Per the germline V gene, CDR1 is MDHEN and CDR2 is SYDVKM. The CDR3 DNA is TGTGCCAGCACTCTGGACGGGGTAGGCACAGATACGCAGTATTTT. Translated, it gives CASTLDGVGTDTQYF.

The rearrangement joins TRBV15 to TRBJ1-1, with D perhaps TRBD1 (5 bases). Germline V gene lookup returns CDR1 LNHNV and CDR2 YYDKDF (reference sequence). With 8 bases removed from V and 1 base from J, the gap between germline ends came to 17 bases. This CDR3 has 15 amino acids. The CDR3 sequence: CATSSPGRANTEAFF. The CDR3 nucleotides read TGTGCCACCTCGTCCCCAGGCAGGGCGAACACTGAAGCTTTCTTT.

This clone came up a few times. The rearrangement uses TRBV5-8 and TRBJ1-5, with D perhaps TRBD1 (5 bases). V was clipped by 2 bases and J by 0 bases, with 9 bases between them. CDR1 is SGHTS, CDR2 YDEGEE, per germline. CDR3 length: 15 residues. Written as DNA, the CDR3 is TGTGCCAGCAGCTTCCAGGGTTATAGCAATCAGCCCCAGCATTTT. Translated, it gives CASSFQGYSNQPQHF. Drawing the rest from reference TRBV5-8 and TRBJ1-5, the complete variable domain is EAGVTQSPTHLIKTRGQQATLRCSPISGHTSVYWYQQALGLGLQFLLWYDEGEERNRGNFPPRFSGRQFPNYSSELNVNALELEDSALYLCASSFQGYSNQPQHFGDGTRLSIL.

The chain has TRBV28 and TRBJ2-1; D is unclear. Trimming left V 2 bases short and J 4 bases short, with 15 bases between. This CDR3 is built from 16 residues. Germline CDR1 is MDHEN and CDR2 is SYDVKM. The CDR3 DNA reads TGTGCCAGCAGTTTAGGTCCAGCGTCGGGTTACAATGAGCAGTTCTTC. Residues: CASSLGPASGYNEQFF.

The CDR3 nucleotides read TGTGCCTGGAGTGGACGGGGTTCACCCCTCCACTTT. It yields the protein CAWSGRGSPLHF. V usage is TRBV30 and J usage is TRBJ1-6; no clear D gene. Looked up from germline, CDR1 is GTSNPN and CDR2 is SVGIG (reference sequence). This CDR3 is 12 amino acids long. V dropped 1 base and J dropped 9 bases, with 7 bases sitting between them. Full variable domain (remainder filled in from reference TRBV30 and TRBJ1-6): SQTIHQWPATLVQPVGSPLSLECTVEGTSNPNLYWYRQAAGRGLQLLFYSVGIGQISSEVPQNLSASRPQDRQFILSSKKLLLSDSGFYLCAWSGRGSPLHFGNGTRLTVT.

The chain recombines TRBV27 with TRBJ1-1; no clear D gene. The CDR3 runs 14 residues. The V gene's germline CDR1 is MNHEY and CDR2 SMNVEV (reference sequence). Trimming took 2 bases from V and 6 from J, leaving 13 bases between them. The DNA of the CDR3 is TGTGCCAGCAGTTTAACCCCAAGAGATTCTGAAGCTTTCTTT. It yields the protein CASSLTPRDSEAFF.

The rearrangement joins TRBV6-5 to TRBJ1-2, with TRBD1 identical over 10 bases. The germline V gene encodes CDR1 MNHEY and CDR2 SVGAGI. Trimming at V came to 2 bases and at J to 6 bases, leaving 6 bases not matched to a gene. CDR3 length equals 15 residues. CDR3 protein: CASSYGTGVSHGYTF. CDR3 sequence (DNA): TGTGCCAGCAGTTACGGGACAGGGGTTTCGCATGGCTACACCTTC.

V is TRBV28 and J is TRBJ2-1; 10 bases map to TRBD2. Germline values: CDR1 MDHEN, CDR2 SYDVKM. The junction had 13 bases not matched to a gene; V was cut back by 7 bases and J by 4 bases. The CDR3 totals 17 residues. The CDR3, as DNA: TGTGCCAGCAAATCACCGAGCGGGAGGGGCCGGTACAATGAGCAGTTCTTC. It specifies CASKSPSGRGRYNEQFF.

CDR3 nucleotide sequence: TGCGCCAGCGGCCCTGGACAGGGGGTCTACGAGCAGTACTTC. This encodes CASGPGQGVYEQYF. V is TRBV5-1 and J is TRBJ2-7; 10 nucleotides align to TRBD1. V lost 7 bases and J lost 3; bases outside the gene matches: 7. The length of the CDR3 is 14 residues. CDR1 is SGHRS and CDR2 is YFSETQ in the germline V gene. The variable domain in full, completed from reference TRBV5-1 and TRBJ2-7, reads KAGVTQTPRYLIKTRGQQVTLSCSPISGHRSVSWYQQTPGQGLQFLFEYFSETQRNKGNFPGRFSGRQFSNSRSEMNVSTLELGDSALYLCASGPGQGVYEQYFGPGTRLTVT.

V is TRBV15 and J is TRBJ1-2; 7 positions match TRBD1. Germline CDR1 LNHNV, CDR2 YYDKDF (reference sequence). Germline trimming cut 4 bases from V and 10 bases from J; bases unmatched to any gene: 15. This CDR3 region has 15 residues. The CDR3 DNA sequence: TGTGCCACCAGCACCGGACAGGCGGTTTATAGTCTCTACACCTTC. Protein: CATSTGQAVYSLYTF. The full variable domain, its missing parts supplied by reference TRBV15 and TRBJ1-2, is DAMVIQNPRYQVTQFGKPVTLSCSQTLNHNVMYWYQQKSSQAPKLLFHYYDKDFNNEADTPDNFQSRRPNTSFCFLDIRSPGLGDTAMYLCATSTGQAVYSLYTFGSGTRLTVV.

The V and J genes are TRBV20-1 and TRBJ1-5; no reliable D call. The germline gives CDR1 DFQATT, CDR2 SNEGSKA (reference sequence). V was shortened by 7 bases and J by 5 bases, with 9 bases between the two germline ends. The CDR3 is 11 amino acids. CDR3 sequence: CSVRTDQPQHF. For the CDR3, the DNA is TGCAGTGTTCGGACTGATCAGCCCCAGCATTTT.

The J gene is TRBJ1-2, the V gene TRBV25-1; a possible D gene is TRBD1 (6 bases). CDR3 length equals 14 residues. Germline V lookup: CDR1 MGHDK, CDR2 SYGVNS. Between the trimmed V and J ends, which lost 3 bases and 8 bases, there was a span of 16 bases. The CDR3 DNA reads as TGTGCCAGCAGTGACCCGGACAGTTGGAAGGGCTACACCTTC. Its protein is CASSDPDSWKGYTF.

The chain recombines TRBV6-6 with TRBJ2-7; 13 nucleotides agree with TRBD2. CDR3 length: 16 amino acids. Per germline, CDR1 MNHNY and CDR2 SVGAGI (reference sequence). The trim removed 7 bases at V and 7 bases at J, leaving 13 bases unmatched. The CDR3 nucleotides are TGTGCCAGCACAACAAGCGGGACTAGCGGGATAGGTGAGCAGTACTTC. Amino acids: CASTTSGTSGIGEQYF.

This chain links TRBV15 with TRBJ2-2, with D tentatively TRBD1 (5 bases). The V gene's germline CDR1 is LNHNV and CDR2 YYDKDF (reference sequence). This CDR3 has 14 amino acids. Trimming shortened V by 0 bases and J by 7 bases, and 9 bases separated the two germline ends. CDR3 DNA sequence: TGTGCCACCAGCAGAGACAGGGTTGACGGGGAGCTGTTTTTT. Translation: CATSRDRVDGELFF.

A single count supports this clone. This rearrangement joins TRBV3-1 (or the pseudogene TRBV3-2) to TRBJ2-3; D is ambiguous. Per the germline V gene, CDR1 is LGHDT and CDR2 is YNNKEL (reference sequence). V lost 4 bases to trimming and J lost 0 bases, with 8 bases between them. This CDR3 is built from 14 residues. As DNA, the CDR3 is TGTGCCAGCAGCCCAGAGGAGAGCACAGATACGCAGTATTTT. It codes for CASSPEESTDTQYF.

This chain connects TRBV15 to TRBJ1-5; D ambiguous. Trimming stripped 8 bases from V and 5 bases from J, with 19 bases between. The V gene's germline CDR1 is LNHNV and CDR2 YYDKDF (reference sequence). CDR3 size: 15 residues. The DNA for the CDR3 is TGTGCCACCTCCGAGGGAACGGTTGCGCATCAGCCCCAGCATTTT. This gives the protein CATSEGTVAHQPQHF. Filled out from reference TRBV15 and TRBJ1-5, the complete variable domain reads DAMVIQNPRYQVTQFGKPVTLSCSQTLNHNVMYWYQQKSSQAPKLLFHYYDKDFNNEADTPDNFQSRRPNTSFCFLDIRSPGLGDTAMYLCATSEGTVAHQPQHFGDGTRLSIL.

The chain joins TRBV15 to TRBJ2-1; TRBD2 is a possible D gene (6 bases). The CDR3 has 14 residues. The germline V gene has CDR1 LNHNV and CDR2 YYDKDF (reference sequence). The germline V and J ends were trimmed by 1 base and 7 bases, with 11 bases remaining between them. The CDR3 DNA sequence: TGTGCCACCAGCAGAGTGCAGGGAGGTAATGAGCAGTTCTTC. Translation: CATSRVQGGNEQFF.

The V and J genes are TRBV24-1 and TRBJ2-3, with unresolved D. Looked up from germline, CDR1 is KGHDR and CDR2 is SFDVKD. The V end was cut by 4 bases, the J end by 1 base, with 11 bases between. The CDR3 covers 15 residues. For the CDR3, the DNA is TGTGCCACCAGTGAGGAGAGGTCTGGCACAGATACGCAGTATTTT. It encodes CATSEERSGTDTQYF.

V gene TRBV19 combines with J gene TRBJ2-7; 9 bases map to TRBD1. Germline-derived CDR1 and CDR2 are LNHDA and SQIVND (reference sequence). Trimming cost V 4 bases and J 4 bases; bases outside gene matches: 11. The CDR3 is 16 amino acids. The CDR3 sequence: CASSTSPGQGMYEQYF. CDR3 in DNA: TGTGCCAGTAGTACCTCCCCTGGACAGGGGATGTACGAGCAGTACTTC.

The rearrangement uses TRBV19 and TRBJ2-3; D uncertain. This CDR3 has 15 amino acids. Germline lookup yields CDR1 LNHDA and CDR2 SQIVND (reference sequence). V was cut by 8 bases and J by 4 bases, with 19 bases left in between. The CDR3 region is CASSSAKSAADTQYF. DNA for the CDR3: TGTGCCAGTTCGAGCGCCAAATCCGCTGCAGATACGCAGTATTTT. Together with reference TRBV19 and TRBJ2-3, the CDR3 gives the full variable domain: DGGITQSPKYLFRKEGQNVTLSCEQNLNHDAMYWYRQDPGQGLRLIYYSQIVNDFQKGDIAEGYSVSREKKESFPLTVTSAQKNPTAFYLCASSSAKSAADTQYFGPGTRLTVL.